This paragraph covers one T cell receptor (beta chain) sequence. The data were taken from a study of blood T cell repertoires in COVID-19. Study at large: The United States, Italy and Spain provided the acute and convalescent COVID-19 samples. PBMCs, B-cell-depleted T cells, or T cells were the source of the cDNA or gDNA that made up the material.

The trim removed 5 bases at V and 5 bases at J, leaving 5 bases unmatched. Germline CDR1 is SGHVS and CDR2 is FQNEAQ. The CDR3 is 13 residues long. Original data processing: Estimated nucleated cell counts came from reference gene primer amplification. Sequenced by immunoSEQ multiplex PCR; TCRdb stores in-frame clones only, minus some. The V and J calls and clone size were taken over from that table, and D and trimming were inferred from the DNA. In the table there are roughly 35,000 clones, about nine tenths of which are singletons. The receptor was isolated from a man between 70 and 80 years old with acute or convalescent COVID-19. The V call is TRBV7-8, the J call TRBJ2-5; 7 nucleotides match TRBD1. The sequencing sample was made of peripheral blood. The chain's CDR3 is CASSTGQLETQYF. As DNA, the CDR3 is TGTGCCAGCAGCACGGGACAGCTGGAGACCCAGTACTTC.